This T cell receptor beta chain was sequenced during a study of shared clonotypes between healthy human individuals. Study outcomes and limitations: Naive subsets typically showed greater estimated richness than memory subsets.

Details on this clone: As yet, its antigen is unknown.

TCRdb's table, derived via immunoSEQ multiplex PCR, lists solely in-frame clones and lacks some. The sample includes roughly 2.1 million clones, approximately 94% of them seen just once. CDR3 length: 15 amino acids. J gave up 11 bases and V 2 bases, and 9 bases lay outside the gene matches. Per germline, CDR1 SEHNR and CDR2 FQNEAQ (reference sequence). The naive CD8 population came from CD45RO-negative cells selected for CCR7, without terminally differentiated effector memory CD45RA+ cells. The chain combines TRBV7-9 with TRBJ1-4, with 9 bases aligning to TRBD1. Sequenced input: naive CD8+ T cells from PBMCs. This receptor was identified in a man aged 18 to 30 in good health. Some clones in this sample may be carry-over from other donors' samples. The CDR3 DNA follows: TGTGCCAGCAGCTTACTATCGGGACAGGGAAGCAAACTGTTTTTT. Its protein product is CASSLLSGQGSKLFF.